This entry lists 21 T cell receptor beta chains sequenced from one sample in a study of Ad26.COV2.S vaccination and SARS-CoV-2 variants. Repertoires were generated with immunoSEQ multiplex PCR, while TCRdb's copy carries only in-frame clones and drops some. The sample has some 460,000 clones; 80% to 90% are singletons. This sample's treatment: 15 to 20 received Ad26.COV2.S at low or high dose, single or two shots; about 5 received placebo; per-sample allocation not given. Sampling was done on day 63 after the first vaccine or placebo injection. Source: peripheral blood, taken in a trial of Ad26.COV2.S vaccine versus placebo. The receptors were sampled from a person aged 18-65 years who received the Ad26.COV2.S COVID-19 vaccine or a placebo.

The genes are TRBV11-1 and TRBJ1-1; D gene uncertain. Trimming shortened V by 3 bases and J by 1 base, and 12 bases separated the two germline ends. The CDR3 covers 15 residues. The germline V gene encodes CDR1 SGHAT and CDR2 FQDESV (reference sequence). The CDR3 is CASSFLAAGNTEAFF. The CDR3 bases are TGTGCCAGCAGCTTTCTCGCAGCGGGGAACACTGAAGCTTTCTTT.

The table lists this clone with a few counts. The V call is TRBV7-2, the J call TRBJ1-2, with D unresolved. Trimming took off 0 bases at V and 2 bases at J, with 10 bases between the two ends. The CDR3 length is 15 residues. Germline CDR1 SGHTA, CDR2 FQGNSA. In DNA, the CDR3 is TGTGCCAGCAGCTTAGCGCCACAGATAAACTATGGCTACACCTTC. Translating gives CASSLAPQINYGYTF.

The rearrangement links TRBV9 to TRBJ2-3; 10 bases are a match to TRBD2. The CDR3 covers 15 residues. V dropped 3 bases and J dropped 0; count of bases not matched to a gene: 1. The germline CDR1 and CDR2 sequences are SGDLS and YYNGEE. The CDR3 sequence is CASSELAGSTDTQYF. CDR3 coding DNA: TGTGCCAGCAGCGAACTAGCGGGAAGCACAGATACGCAGTATTTT.

V usage is TRBV9 and J usage is TRBJ2-3; the D is unclear. Germline V gene data show CDR1 as SGDLS and CDR2 as YYNGEE. Trimming cost V 0 bases and J 2 bases, with 4 bases left between them. The CDR3 covers 13 residues. DNA of the CDR3: TGTGCCAGCAGCGTAGAGTTCACAGATACGCAGTATTTT. Amino acids: CASSVEFTDTQYF.

As for this clone: An end of the junction differs from the germline gene, which may be a read error. The rearrangement uses TRBV9 and TRBJ2-3, with D tentatively TRBD2 (5 bases). The CDR3 is 15 residues long. The germline gives CDR1 SGDLS, CDR2 YYNGEE. CDR3 sequence reads: CASSARLSRQDTQYF. For the CDR3, the DNA is TGTGCCAGCAGCGCGAGACTAAGCCGGCAAGATACTCAGTATTTT. The full variable domain, in which reference TRBV9 and TRBJ2-3 provide the parts outside the CDR3, is DSGVTQTPKHLITATGQRVTLRCSPRSGDLSVYWYQQSLDQGLQFLIQYYNGEERAKGNILERFSAQQFPDLHSELNLSSLELGDSALYFCASSARLSRQDTQYFGPGTRLTVL.

The rearrangement uses TRBV9 and TRBJ1-1, with a possible D match to TRBD1 (6 bases). Looked up from germline, CDR1 is SGDLS and CDR2 is YYNGEE. The CDR3 totals 15 residues. V was clipped by 4 bases and J by 0 bases, with 13 bases between them. The CDR3 DNA is TGTGCCAGCAGCTCCCGGGGGGGGCTGAACACTGAAGCTTTCTTT. Amino acids: CASSSRGGLNTEAFF.

CDR3 sequence (DNA): TGTGCCAGCAGCCGGGTCCCAACCTTTAATGGCTACACCTTC. This encodes CASSRVPTFNGYTF. The rearrangement joins TRBV3-1 (or the pseudogene TRBV3-2) to TRBJ1-2; D remains ambiguous. Trimming took 4 bases from V and 6 from J, leaving 15 bases between them. CDR1 is LGHDT and CDR2 is YNNKEL in the germline V gene (reference sequence). The CDR3 covers 14 residues.

This clone was observed a single time. This chain joins TRBV27 and TRBJ1-4; 7 bases align to TRBD1. The trim removed 2 bases at V and 9 bases at J, leaving 6 bases unmatched. This CDR3 region has 14 residues. Germline CDR1 is MNHEY and CDR2 is SMNVEV (reference sequence). The CDR3, as DNA: TGTGCCAGCAGTTTAGAAGGGGGCACGAAAAAACTGTTTTTT. The encoded protein is CASSLEGGTKKLFF.

The chain has TRBV3-1 (or the pseudogene TRBV3-2) and TRBJ1-1, with 10 bases identical to TRBD1. V shed 5 bases and J 3 bases; nucleotides not matched to a gene: 3. This CDR3 has 14 residues. CDR1 and CDR2 (germline): LGHDT, YNNKEL (reference sequence). CDR3 sequence: CASSGQGGYTEAFF. In DNA form, the CDR3 reads TGTGCCAGCAGCGGACAGGGGGGATACACTGAAGCTTTCTTT.

The CDR3 loop reads CASSRTGSLEGEQFF. The CDR3 region has the DNA TGTGCCAGCAGTCGAACCGGGAGCTTAGAGGGTGAGCAGTTCTTC. The chain links TRBV6-6 to TRBJ2-1; perhaps TRBD2 as D (6 bases). Trimming removed 5 bases at V and 9 bases at J, with 20 bases between. The CDR3 consists of 15 residues. Germline V gene sequence: CDR1 MNHNY, CDR2 SVGAGI (reference sequence).

This clone was counted a single time. The V and J genes are TRBV6-2 or TRBV6-3 and TRBJ2-5; D gene ambiguous. The CDR3 length is 15 residues. Germline-derived CDR1 and CDR2 are MNHEY and SVGEGT. V lost 6 bases to trimming and J lost 0 bases, with 14 bases between them. The chain's CDR3 is CASSPTYPYQETQYF. Written as DNA, the CDR3 is TGTGCCAGCAGCCCGACCTACCCGTACCAAGAGACCCAGTACTTC.

The CDR3 is CASSRTQGLAGQETQYF. As DNA, the CDR3 is TGTGCCAGCAGCCGAACGCAAGGGCTAGCGGGGCAAGAGACCCAGTACTTC. This chain uses TRBV4-2 with TRBJ2-5; TRBD2 agrees at 9 bases. Trimming removed 4 bases from V and 2 bases from J; junction bases left unmatched: 11. Germline CDR1 reads LGHNA; CDR2 reads YNFKEQ. The CDR3 sequence is 17 residues long.

V and J are TRBV7-9 and TRBJ2-3; 8 nucleotides match TRBD1. This CDR3 spans 14 amino acids. J lost 11 bases, V lost 5 bases, and 12 bases had no gene match. In germline, CDR1 is SEHNR, CDR2 FQNEAQ (reference sequence). The CDR3 protein is CASSLNPVQGEQYF. The CDR3 DNA is TGTGCCAGCAGCCTAAACCCTGTACAGGGGGAGCAGTATTTT.

This chain uses TRBV9 with TRBJ2-6; no definite D call. V lost 10 bases to trimming and J lost 0 bases, with 14 bases between them. The germline gives CDR1 SGDLS, CDR2 YYNGEE. The CDR3 covers 15 residues. The CDR3 nucleotides are TGTGCCTCTGCCGGCCAACGCTCTGGGGCCAACGTCCTGACTTTC. This codes for CASAGQRSGANVLTF. The full variable domain, its missing parts supplied by reference TRBV9 and TRBJ2-6, is DSGVTQTPKHLITATGQRVTLRCSPRSGDLSVYWYQQSLDQGLQFLIQYYNGEERAKGNILERFSAQQFPDLHSELNLSSLELGDSALYFCASAGQRSGANVLTFGAGSRLTVL.

The chain has TRBV6-1 and TRBJ1-1; D gene uncertain. Germline CDR1 is MNHNS and CDR2 is SASEGT. This CDR3 has 13 amino acids. V shed 3 bases and J shed 6 bases, with 11 bases lying between them. CDR3 in DNA: TGTGCCAGCAGTGATCTAACGTTGTCTGAAGCTTTCTTT. Protein: CASSDLTLSEAFF.

The chain employs TRBV7-2 and TRBJ1-4; D perhaps matches TRBD1 (5 bases). Germline V gives CDR1 SGHTA, CDR2 FQGNSA. CDR3 length: 16 residues. The V end was cut by 5 bases, the J end by 0 bases, with 13 bases between. The CDR3 is CASSLRQLSTNEKLFF. The CDR3 nucleotides read TGTGCCAGCAGCCTTAGACAGCTCTCAACTAATGAAAAACTGTTTTTT.

The chain uses TRBV5-1 and TRBJ1-4, with D uncertain. Trimming shortened V by 0 bases and J by 3 bases, and 12 bases separated the two germline ends. CDR3 length: 16 residues. CDR1 SGHRS and CDR2 YFSETQ come from the germline V gene. The CDR3 here is CASSLAFQAPNEKLFF. CDR3 nucleotides: TGCGCCAGCAGCTTGGCCTTTCAGGCCCCTAATGAAAAACTGTTTTTT.

This chain links TRBV28 with TRBJ2-5; the match to TRBD1 covers 8 bases. V was clipped by 0 bases and J by 1 base; unmatched bases: 4. The CDR3 sequence is 16 residues long. Germline assignment: CDR1 MDHEN and CDR2 SYDVKM. CDR3 DNA: TGTGCCAGCAGTTTATGGGGGGGACAGGTCCAAGAGACCCAGTACTTC. This codes for CASSLWGGQVQETQYF.

The chain links TRBV30 to TRBJ1-1; TRBD1 is a possible D gene (5 bases). With 3 bases removed from V and 0 bases from J, the gap between germline ends came to 11 bases. The CDR3 is 14 amino acids. Germline-derived CDR1 and CDR2 are GTSNPN and SVGIG (reference sequence). CDR3 bases: TGTGCCTGGAGCCTTGACAGAGTGAACACTGAAGCTTTCTTT. Translated: CAWSLDRVNTEAFF. Full variable domain (outside the CDR3, taken from reference TRBV30 and TRBJ1-1): SQTIHQWPATLVQPVGSPLSLECTVEGTSNPNLYWYRQAAGRGLQLLFYSVGIGQISSEVPQNLSASRPQDRQFILSSKKLLLSDSGFYLCAWSLDRVNTEAFFGQGTRLTVV.

This chain joins TRBV21-1 and TRBJ1-6; the D call in the table, TRBD1, was not verified against the DNA. TRBV21-1 is listed as a pseudogene. CDR3 length: 16 residues. CDR3 amino acids: CASSIRDSSYNSPLHF. DNA for the CDR3: TGTGCCAGCAGCATTAGGGACAGCTCCTATAATTCACCCCTCCACTTT.

The J gene is TRBJ2-7, the V gene TRBV28; a possible D gene is TRBD1 (5 bases). The V and J ends lost 7 bases and 0 bases respectively, with 16 bases between them. Germline V gene data show CDR1 as MDHEN and CDR2 as SYDVKM. The CDR3 is 15 amino acids. This CDR3 reads CASTPYTGLSYEQYF. The CDR3 DNA reads as TGTGCCAGCACCCCATATACAGGCCTCTCCTACGAGCAGTACTTC.